This T cell receptor beta chain was recovered during a study of T-cell memory formation after mild COVID-19. General study results and limits: Second-wave clones reaching peak frequency on day 37 lacked confirmed SARS-CoV-2 specificity. Later expanders leaned toward CD4+, whereas clones contracting from day 15 to 85 were balanced CD4/CD8. Mainly in CM and EM were contracting CD4+ clones; CD8+ were in EMRA.

Using its own MiXCR run on the 5' RACE reads, TCRdb lists one record per CDR3 protein. Counted here are 280,000 or so distinct CDR3 sequences, 7.5% to 9.5% occurring once; the ten biggest clones make up 20% to 25%. Germline CDR1 MNHEY, CDR2 SMNVEV (reference sequence). The V and J ends lost 8 bases and 4 bases respectively, with 13 bases between them. The CDR3 has 13 residues. Regarding this clonotype: Antigen specificity is unknown.

The material sequenced was PBMCs or a T cell subset sorted from them (not recorded which). This receptor was obtained from a man younger than 35 who had mild COVID-19 (a few samples of this study predate the infection). Cell type and time point are not known. The chain recombines TRBV27 with TRBJ2-3, with D possibly matching TRBD1 (6 bases). The CDR3 sequence is CASRTQGSDTQYF. CDR3 bases: TGTGCCAGCCGTACTCAGGGGTCAGATACGCAGTATTTT.